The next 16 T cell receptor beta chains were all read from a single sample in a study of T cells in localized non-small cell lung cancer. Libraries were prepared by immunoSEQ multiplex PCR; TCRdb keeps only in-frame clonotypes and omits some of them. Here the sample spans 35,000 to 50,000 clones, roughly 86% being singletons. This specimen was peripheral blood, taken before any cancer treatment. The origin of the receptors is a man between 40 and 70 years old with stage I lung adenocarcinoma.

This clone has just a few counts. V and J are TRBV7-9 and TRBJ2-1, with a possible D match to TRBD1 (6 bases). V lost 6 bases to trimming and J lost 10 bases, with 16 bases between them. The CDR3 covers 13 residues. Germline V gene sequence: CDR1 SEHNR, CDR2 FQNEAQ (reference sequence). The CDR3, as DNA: TGTGCCAGCAGTCACCTGACAGGCCCAGAGCAGTTCTTC. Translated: CASSHLTGPEQFF.

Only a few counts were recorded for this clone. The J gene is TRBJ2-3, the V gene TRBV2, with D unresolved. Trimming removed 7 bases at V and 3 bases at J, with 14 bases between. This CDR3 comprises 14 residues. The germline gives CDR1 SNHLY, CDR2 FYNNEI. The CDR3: CASTLQGTTDTQYF. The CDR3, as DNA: TGTGCCAGCACCCTTCAAGGCACTACAGATACGCAGTATTTT. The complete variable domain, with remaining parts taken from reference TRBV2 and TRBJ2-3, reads EPEVTQTPSHQVTQMGQEVILRCVPISNHLYFYWYRQILGQKVEFLVSFYNNEISEKSEIFDDQFSVERPDGSNFTLKIRSTKLEDSAMYFCASTLQGTTDTQYFGPGTRLTVL.

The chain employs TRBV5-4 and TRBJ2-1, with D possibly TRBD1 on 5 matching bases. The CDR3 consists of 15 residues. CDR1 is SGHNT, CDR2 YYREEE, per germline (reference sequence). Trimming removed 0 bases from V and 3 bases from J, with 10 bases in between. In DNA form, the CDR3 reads TGTGCCAGCAGCTTGGCAGGGCGACACTACAATGAGCAGTTCTTC. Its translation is CASSLAGRHYNEQFF.

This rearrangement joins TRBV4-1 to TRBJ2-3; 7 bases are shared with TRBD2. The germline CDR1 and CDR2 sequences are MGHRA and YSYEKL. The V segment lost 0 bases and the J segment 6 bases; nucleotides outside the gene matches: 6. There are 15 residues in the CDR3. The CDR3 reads CASSQDPAGVDTQYF. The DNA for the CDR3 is TGCGCCAGCAGCCAAGATCCCGCGGGAGTCGATACGCAGTATTTT.

The CDR3 DNA reads TGTGCCAGCAGCGTAAGAGGGATCGATGAGCAGTTCTTC. Protein: CASSVRGIDEQFF. The chain uses TRBV9 and TRBJ2-1, with D perhaps TRBD2 (5 bases). Trimming removed 1 base from V and 8 bases from J, with 10 bases in between. Per the germline V gene, CDR1 is SGDLS and CDR2 is YYNGEE. CDR3 length: 13 residues.

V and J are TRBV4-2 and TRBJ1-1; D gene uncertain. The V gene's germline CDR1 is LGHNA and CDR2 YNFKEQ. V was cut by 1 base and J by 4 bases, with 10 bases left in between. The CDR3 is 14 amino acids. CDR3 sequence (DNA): TGTGCCAGCAGCCAAGTCCGCGCGGCCACTGAAGCTTTCTTT. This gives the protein CASSQVRAATEAFF.

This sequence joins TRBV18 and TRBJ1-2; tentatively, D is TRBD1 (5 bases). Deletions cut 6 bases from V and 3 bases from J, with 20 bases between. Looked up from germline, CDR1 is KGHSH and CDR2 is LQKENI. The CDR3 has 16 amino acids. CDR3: CASSQGLGDWDYGYTF. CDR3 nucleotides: TGTGCCAGCTCTCAGGGACTTGGGGATTGGGACTATGGCTACACCTTC. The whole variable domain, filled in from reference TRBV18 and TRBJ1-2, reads NAGVMQNPRHLVRRRGQEARLRCSPMKGHSHVYWYRQLPEEGLKFMVYLQKENIIDESGMPKERFSAEFPKEGPSILRIQQVVRGDSAAYFCASSQGLGDWDYGYTFGSGTRLTVV.

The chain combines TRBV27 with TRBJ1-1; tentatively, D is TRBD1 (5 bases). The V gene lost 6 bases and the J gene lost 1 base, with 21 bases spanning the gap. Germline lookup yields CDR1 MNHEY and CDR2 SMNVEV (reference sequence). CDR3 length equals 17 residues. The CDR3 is CASSLRWVGGKNTEAFF. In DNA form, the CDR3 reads TGTGCCAGCAGCTTACGGTGGGTTGGGGGAAAGAACACTGAAGCTTTCTTT.

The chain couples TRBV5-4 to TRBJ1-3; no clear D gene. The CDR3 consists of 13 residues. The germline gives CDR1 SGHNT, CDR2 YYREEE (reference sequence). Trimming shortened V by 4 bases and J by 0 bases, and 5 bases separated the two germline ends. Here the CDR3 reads CASSPNSGNTIYF. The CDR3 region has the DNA TGTGCCAGCAGCCCTAACTCTGGAAACACCATATATTTT.

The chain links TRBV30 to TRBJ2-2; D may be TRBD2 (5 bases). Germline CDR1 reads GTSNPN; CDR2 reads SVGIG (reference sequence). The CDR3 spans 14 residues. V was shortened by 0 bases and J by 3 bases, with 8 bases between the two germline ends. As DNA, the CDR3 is TGTGCCTGGAGTGTACTAGGATACACCGGGGAGCTGTTTTTT. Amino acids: CAWSVLGYTGELFF.

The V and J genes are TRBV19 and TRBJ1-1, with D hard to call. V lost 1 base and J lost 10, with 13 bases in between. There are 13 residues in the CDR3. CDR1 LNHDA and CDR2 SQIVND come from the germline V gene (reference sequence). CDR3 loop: CASSIAEGNGAFF. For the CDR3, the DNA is TGTGCCAGTAGTATAGCCGAGGGTAATGGAGCTTTCTTT.

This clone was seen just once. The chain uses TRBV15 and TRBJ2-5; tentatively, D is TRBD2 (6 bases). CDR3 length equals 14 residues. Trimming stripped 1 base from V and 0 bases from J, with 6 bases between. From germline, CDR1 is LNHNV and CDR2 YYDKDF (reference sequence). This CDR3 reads CATSRGGDQETQYF. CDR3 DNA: TGTGCCACCAGCAGAGGCGGGGACCAAGAGACCCAGTACTTC. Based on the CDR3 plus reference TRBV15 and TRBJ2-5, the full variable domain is DAMVIQNPRYQVTQFGKPVTLSCSQTLNHNVMYWYQQKSSQAPKLLFHYYDKDFNNEADTPDNFQSRRPNTSFCFLDIRSPGLGDTAMYLCATSRGGDQETQYFGPGTRLLVL.

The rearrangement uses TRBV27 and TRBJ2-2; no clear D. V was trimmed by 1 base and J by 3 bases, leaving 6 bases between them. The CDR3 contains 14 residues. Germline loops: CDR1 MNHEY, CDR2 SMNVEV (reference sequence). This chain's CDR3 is CASSLLLYTGELFF. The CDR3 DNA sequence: TGTGCCAGCAGTTTATTACTCTACACCGGGGAGCTGTTTTTT.

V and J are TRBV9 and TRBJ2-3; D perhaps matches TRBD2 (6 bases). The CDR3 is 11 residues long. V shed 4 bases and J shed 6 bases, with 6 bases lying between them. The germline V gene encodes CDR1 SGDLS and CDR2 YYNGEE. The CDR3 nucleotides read TGTGCCAGCAGCCGGGGGGATACGCAGTATTTT. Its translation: CASSRGDTQYF.

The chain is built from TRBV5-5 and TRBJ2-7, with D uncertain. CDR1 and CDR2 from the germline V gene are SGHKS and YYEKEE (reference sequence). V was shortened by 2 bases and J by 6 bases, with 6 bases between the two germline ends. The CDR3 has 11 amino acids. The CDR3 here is CASSLGPEQYF. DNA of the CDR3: TGTGCCAGCAGCTTAGGTCCCGAGCAGTACTTC. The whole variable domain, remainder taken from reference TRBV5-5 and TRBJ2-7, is DAGVTQSPTHLIKTRGQQVTLRCSPISGHKSVSWYQQVLGQGPQFIFQYYEKEERGRGNFPDRFSARQFPNYSSELNVNALLLGDSALYLCASSLGPEQYFGPGTRLTVT.

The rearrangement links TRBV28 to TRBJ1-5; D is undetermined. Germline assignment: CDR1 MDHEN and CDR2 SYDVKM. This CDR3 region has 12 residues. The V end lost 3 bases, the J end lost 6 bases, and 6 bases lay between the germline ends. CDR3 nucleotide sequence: TGTGCCAGCAGTTTGATGAGTCAGCCCCAGCATTTT. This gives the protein CASSLMSQPQHF. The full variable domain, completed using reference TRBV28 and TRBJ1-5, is DVKVTQSSRYLVKRTGEKVFLECVQDMDHENMFWYRQDPGLGLRLIYFSYDVKMKEKGDIPEGYSVSREKKERFSLILESASTNQTSMYLCASSLMSQPQHFGDGTRLSIL.